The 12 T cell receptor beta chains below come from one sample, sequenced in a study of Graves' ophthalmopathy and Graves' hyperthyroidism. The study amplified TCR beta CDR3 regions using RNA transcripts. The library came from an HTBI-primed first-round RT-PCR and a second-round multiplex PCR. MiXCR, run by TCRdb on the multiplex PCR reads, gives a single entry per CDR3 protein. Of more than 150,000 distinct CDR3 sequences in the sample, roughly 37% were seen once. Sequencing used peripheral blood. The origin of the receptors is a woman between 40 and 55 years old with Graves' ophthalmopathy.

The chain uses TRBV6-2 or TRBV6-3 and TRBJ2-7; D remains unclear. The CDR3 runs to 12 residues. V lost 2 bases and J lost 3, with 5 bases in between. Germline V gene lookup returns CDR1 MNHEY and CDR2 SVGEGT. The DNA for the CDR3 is TGTGCCAGCAGTTACGGGGTCTACGAGCAGTACTTC. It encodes CASSYGVYEQYF.

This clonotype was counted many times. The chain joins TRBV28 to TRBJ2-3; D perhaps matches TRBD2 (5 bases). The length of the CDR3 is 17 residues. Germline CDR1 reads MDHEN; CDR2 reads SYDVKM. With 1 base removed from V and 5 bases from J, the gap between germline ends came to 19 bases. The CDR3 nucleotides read TGTGCCAGCAGTTTATCTTTCCGTCCGGCGGGTCAAGATACGCAGTATTTT. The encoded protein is CASSLSFRPAGQDTQYF.

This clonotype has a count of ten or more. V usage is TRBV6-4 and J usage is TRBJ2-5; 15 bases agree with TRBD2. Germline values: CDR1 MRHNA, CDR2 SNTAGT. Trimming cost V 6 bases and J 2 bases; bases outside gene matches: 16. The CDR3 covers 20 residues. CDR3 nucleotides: TGTGCCAGCAGCCCGAGGGCGGGACTAGCGGGAGGAGTACCACAAGAGACCCAGTACTTC. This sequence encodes CASSPRAGLAGGVPQETQYF.

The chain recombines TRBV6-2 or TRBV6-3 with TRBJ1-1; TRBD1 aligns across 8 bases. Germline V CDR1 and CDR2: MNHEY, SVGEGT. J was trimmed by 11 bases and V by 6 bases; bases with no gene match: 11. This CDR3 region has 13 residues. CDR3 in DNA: TGTGCCAGCAGGTTACTCAGGGGGCTGGAGGCTTTCTTT. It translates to CASRLLRGLEAFF.

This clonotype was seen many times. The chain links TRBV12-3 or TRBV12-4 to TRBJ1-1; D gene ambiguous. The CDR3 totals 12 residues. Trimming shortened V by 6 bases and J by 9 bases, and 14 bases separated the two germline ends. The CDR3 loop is CASSLANSKAFF. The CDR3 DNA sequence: TGTGCCAGCAGCCTGGCTAATAGTAAAGCTTTCTTT.

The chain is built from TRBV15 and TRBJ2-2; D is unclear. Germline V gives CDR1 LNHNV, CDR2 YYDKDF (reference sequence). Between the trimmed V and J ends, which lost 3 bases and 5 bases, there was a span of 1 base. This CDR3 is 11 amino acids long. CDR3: CATSSTGELFF. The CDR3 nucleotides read TGTGCCACCAGCAGTACCGGGGAGCTGTTTTTT. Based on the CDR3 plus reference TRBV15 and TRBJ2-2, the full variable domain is DAMVIQNPRYQVTQFGKPVTLSCSQTLNHNVMYWYQQKSSQAPKLLFHYYDKDFNNEADTPDNFQSRRPNTSFCFLDIRSPGLGDTAMYLCATSSTGELFFGEGSRLTVL.

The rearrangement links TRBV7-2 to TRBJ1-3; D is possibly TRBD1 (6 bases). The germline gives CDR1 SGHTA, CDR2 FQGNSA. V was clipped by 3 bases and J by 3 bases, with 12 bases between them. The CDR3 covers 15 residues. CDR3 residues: CASSLWGRGGNTIYF. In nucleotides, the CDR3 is TGTGCCAGCAGCTTGTGGGGGCGCGGTGGAAACACCATATATTTT.

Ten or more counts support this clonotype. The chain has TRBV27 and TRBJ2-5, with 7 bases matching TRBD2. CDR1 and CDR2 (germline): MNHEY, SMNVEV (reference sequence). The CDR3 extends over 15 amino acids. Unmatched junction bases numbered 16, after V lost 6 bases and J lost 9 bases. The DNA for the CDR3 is TGTGCCAGCAGCCCGCCCTCGGGGGGAGGGGAAGCCCAGTACTTC. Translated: CASSPPSGGGEAQYF.

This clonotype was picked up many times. This CDR3 is CATSDIVPETQYF. CDR3 nucleotide sequence: TGTGCCACCAGTGATATTGTTCCGGAGACCCAGTACTTC. The chain is built from TRBV24-1 and TRBJ2-5; no clear D. Germline V gives CDR1 KGHDR, CDR2 SFDVKD. V was clipped by 3 bases and J by 5 bases, with 9 bases between them. The CDR3 spans 13 residues.

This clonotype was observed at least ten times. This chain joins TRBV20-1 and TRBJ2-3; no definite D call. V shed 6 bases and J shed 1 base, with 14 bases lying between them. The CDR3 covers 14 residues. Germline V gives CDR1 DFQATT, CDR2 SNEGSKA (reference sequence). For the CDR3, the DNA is TGCAGTGCCGGACGGCCAGTCGGCACAGATACGCAGTATTTT. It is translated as CSAGRPVGTDTQYF.

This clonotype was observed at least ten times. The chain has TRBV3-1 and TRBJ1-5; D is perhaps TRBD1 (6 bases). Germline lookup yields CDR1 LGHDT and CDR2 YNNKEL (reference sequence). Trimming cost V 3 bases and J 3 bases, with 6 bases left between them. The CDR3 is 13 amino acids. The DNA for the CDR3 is TGTGCCAGCAGCCAGGGACACAATCAGCCCCAGCATTTT. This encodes CASSQGHNQPQHF.

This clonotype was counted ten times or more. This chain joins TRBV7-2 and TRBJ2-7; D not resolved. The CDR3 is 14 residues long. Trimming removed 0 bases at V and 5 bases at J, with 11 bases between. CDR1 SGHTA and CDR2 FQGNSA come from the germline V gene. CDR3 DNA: TGTGCCAGCAGCTTAGCTGGGCAGTTTGACGAGCAGTACTTC. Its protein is CASSLAGQFDEQYF.